The entry that follows covers one TCR beta chain sequence. This clone has a single count. The clone's antigen remains unknown. No much larger clone is present one base from it, and per-base qualities are unavailable. V is shortened by 5 bases, J by 2 bases, and the region joining them spans 7 bases. From the cysteine up to the phenylalanine, the CDR3 has a length of 12 residues. The kept DNA is CDR3 alone, 36 bases in frame from the first base. Collaborating institutions collected whole blood in K2EDTA tubes following their own protocols. For TCRbeta analysis, collaborators shipped samples as frozen whole blood, isolated PBMCs, or DNA extracted from either of those sample types. These data belong to a study of blood T cell repertoires in COVID-19 (dated by TCRdb to 2018 to 2020). In terms of the full investigation: Collaborator samples came from the United States, Italy and Spain and covered acute and convalescent phases of COVID-19. The prospective study material was composed of cDNA or gDNA derived from T cells, B-cell-depleted T cells, or PBMCs. The dataset comprised deeply sampled blood TCRbeta repertoires from subjects exposed to, actively infected with, or recovered from COVID-19. The repertoires were made available in a free public database intended to serve as a resource for research on the immune response to SARS-CoV-2. Samples were obtained from the ongoing ImmuneRACE study (first 160 participants) and from about 1,300 subjects provided by 6 global collaborators. The sample metadata nearly always contained a de-identified subject ID, COVID-19 status, age in years and sex. Where available, HLA class I and class II types were obtained from metadata supplied by the sample provider rather than from assay-based typing. Overall results and qualifications from the work: The amount of clinical and demographic metadata varied by source and participant and was provided uncurated.

The immunoSEQ Assay, a bias-controlled multiplex PCR, was used to amplify TCRbeta CDR3 regions from genomic DNA. Turning to the authors' computational methods: The number of nucleated cells in each sample was estimated by amplification of reference gene primers within the assay. To quantify the absolute abundance of each unique TCRbeta CDR3 rearrangement, sequence reads were collapsed and filtered. For each sample, productive Simpson clonality was calculated as the square root of Simpson's diversity index across productive rearrangements. Not all clones reach the TCRdb copy of this immuneACCESS table, which keeps in-frame sequences only. Checked studies attribute under half of the gap to unresolved V genes and leave the rest unexplained. V, J and clone size reflect that table, while D and trimming were determined from the DNA. For this sample the table gives some 28,000 clones, of which around nine tenths were detected only once. The ten largest clones represent about a tenth of the sample.

Sequencing was done on a sample of peripheral blood. This TCR was recovered from a human donor in a cohort sampled during active COVID-19. The rearranged segments are TRBV12-3 or TRBV12-4 and TRBJ2-7; the D gene is perhaps TRBD1, on 5 matching bases. The nucleotides are TGTGCCAGCAGTGACAGTCCCTACGAGCAGTACTTC. This translates into CASSDSPYEQYF.